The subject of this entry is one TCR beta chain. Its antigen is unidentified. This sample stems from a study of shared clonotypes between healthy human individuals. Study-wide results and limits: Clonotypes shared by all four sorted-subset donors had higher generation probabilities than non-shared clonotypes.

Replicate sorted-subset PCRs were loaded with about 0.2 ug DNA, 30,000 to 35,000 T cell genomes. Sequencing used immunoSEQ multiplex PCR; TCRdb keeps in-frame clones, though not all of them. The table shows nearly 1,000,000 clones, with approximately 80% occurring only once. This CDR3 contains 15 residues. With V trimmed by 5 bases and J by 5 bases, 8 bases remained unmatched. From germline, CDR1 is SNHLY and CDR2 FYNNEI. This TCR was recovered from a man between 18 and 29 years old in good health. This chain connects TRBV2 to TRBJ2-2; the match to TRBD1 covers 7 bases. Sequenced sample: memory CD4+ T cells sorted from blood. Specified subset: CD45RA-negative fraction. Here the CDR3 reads CASSLIQGFTGELFF. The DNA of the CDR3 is TGTGCCAGCAGTCTCATACAGGGGTTTACCGGGGAGCTGTTTTTT.